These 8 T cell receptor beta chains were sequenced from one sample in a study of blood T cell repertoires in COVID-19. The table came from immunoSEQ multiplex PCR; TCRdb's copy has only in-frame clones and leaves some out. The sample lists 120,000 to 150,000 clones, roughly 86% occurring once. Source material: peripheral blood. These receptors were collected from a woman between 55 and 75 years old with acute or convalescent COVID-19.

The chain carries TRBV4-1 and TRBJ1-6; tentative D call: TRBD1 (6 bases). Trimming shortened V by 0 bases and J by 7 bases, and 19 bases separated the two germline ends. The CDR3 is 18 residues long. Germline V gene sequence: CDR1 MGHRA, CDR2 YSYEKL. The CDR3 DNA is TGCGCCAGCAGCCAAGATCCTGGGGCAGGGGTTAGGAATTCACCCCTCCACTTT. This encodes CASSQDPGAGVRNSPLHF.

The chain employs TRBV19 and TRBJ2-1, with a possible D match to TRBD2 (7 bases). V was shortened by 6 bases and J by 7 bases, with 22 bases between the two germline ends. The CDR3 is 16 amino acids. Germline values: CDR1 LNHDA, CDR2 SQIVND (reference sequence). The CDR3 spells CASSSPGAGARNEQFF. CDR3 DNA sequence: TGTGCCAGTAGCTCACCGGGCGCGGGGGCGAGGAATGAGCAGTTCTTC.

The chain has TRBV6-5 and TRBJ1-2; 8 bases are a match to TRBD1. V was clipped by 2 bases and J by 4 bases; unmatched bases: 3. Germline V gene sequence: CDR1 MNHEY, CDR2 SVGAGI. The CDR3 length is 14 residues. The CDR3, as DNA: TGTGCCAGCAGTTACGACAGGGGACTCTATGGCTACACCTTC. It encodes CASSYDRGLYGYTF.

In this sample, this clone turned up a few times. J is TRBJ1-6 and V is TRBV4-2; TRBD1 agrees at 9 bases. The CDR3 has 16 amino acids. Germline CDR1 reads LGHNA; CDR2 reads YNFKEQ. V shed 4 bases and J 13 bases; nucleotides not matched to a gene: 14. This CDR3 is CASSRSGQGDFGPLHF. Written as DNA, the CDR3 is TGTGCCAGCAGCCGATCGGGACAGGGCGACTTTGGGCCCCTCCACTTT.

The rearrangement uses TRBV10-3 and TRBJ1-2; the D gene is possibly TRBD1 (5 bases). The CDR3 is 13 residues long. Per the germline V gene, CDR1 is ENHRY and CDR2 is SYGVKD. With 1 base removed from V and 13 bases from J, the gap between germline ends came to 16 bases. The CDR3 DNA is TGTGCCATCAGTGAGTTGGGGCGAGAAGGGATCACCTTC. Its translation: CAISELGREGITF.

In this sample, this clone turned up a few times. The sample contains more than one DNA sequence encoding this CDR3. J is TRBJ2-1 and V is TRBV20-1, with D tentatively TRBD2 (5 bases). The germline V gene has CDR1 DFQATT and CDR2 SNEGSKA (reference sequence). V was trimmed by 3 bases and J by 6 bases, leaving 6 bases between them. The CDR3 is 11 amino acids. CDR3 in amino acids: CSASRGNEQFF. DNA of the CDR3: TGCAGTGCTAGTCGGGGCAATGAGCAGTTCTTC.

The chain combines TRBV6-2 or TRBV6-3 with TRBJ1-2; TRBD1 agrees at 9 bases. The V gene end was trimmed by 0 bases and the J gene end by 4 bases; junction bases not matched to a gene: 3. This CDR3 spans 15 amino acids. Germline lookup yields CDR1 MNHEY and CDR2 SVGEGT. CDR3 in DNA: TGTGCCAGCAGTTACTCACAGGGGGCGATCTATGGCTACACCTTC. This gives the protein CASSYSQGAIYGYTF.

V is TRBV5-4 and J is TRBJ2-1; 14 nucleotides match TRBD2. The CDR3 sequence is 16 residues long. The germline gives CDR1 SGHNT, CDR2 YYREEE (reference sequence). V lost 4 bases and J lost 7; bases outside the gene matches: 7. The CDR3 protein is CASSIGLAGGRNEQFF. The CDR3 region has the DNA TGTGCCAGCAGCATCGGACTAGCGGGGGGTAGAAATGAGCAGTTCTTC.